Only a few counts were recorded for the clone carrying this TCR beta chain. These data are taken from a study of blood T cell repertoires in COVID-19. At the level of the study: The samples span acute and convalescent COVID-19 from the United States, Italy and Spain. Sources were T cells, B-cell-depleted T cells, or PBMCs; the material itself was cDNA or gDNA.

Source study methods: Amplification of reference gene primers provided the estimated nucleated cell counts. Measured with immunoSEQ multiplex PCR; TCRdb has only the in-frame clones, and not every one. V and J calls and clone size come straight from that table; D and trimming were deduced from the DNA. The sample holds 25,000 to 35,000 clones, 81% seen once. CDR1 is SGDLS, CDR2 YYNGEE, per germline. This CDR3 contains 14 residues. J was trimmed by 6 bases and V by 4 bases; bases with no gene match: 4. The chain carries TRBV9 and TRBJ2-2; 9 bases align to TRBD1. The TCR originated in a woman aged 55-70 years with acute or convalescent COVID-19. Sample: peripheral blood. In DNA form, the CDR3 reads TGTGCCAGCAGCATCGGGACAGGGTCCGGGGAGCTGTTTTTT. The encoded protein is CASSIGTGSGELFF.